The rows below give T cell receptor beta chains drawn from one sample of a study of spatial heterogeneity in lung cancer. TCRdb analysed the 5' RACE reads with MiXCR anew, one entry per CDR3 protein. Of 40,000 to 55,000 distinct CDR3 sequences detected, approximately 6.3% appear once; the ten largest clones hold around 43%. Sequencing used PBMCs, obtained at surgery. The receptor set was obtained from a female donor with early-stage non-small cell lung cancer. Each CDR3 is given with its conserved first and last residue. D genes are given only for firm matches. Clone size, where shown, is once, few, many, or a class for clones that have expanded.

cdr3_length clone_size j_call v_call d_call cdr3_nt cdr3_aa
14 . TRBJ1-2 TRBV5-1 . TGCGCCAGCAGCTTGGACCCGAGACTCTATGGCTACACCTTC CASSLDPRLYGYTF
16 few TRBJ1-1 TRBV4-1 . TGCGCCAGCAGCCAAGGTCAGGGACTGTTGAACACTGAAGCTTTCTTT CASSQGQGLLNTEAFF
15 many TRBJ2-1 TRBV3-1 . TGTGCCAGCAGCCGTCTGGTGGGACCCTACAATGAGCAGTTCTTC CASSRLVGPYNEQFF
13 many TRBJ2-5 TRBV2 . TGTGCCAGCAGTCCCCGCCGGGTGGAGACCCAGTACTTC CASSPRRVETQYF
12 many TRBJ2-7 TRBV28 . TGTGCCAGCGTTACCCAAGGGGATGAGCAGTACTTC CASVTQGDEQYF
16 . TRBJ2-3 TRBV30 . TGTGCCTGGAATGGTTTGGGCCAAAGGGGGGCAGATACGCAGTATTTT CAWNGLGQRGADTQYF
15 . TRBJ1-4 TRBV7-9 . TGTGCCATATCCACCCGGACAGCTACTAATGAAAAACTGTTTTTT CAISTRTATNEKLFF
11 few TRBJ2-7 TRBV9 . TGTGCCAGCAGCGTTAACTACGAGCAGTACTTC CASSVNYEQYF
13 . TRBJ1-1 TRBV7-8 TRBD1 TGTGCCAGCAGCTTTGCAGGGGGGACTGAAGCTTTCTTT CASSFAGGTEAFF
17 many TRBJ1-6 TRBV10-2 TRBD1 TGCGCCAGCCAGGATGGGACAGGTAGAAGTTACAATTCACCCCTCCACTTT CASQDGTGRSYNSPLHF
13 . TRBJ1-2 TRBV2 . TGTGCCAGCAGTGACAGGGTGGACTATGGCTACACCTTC CASSDRVDYGYTF
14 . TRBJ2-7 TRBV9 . TGTGCCAGCAGCGTATCGGCAGGGAGTTACGAGCAGAACTTC CASSVSAGSYEQNF
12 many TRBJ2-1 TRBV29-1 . TGCAGCGTTGACCCCCATAGCGGCACCCAATTCTTC CSVDPHSGTQFF
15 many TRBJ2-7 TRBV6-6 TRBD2 TGTGCCAGCACCTTGATTAGCGGGGGGAAGAGCGAGCAGTACTTC CASTLISGGKSEQYF
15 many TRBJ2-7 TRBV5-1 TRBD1 TGCGCCAGCAGCTTGGAGGACAGGGCCATCTACGAGCAGTACTTC CASSLEDRAIYEQYF
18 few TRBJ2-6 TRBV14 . TGTGCCAGCAGTCAAGGCCCAGGGATGGGATCTGGGGCCAACGTCCTGACTTTC CASSQGPGMGSGANVLTF
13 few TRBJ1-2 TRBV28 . TGTGCCAGCAGTCCCCCAGCCACGGGAGGCTACACCTTC CASSPPATGGYTF
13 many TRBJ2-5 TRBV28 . TGTGCCAGCAGTTTAGTCGCCCAAGAGACCCAGTACTTC CASSLVAQETQYF
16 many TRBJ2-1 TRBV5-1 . TGCGCCAGCAGCTTGGCCGGGACTTCATCTTACAATGAGCAGTTCTTC CASSLAGTSSYNEQFF
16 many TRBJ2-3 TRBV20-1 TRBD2 TGCAGTGCTAGTCCATTTAGCGGGGGGGCCACAGATACGCAGTATTTT CSASPFSGGATDTQYF
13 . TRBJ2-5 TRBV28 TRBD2 TGTGCCAGCCGGGGGGAGGTTCAGGAGACCCAGTACTTC CASRGEVQETQYF
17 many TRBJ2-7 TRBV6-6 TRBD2 TGTGCCAGCAGGCGTCGGACTAGCGGGGGGTTCTCCTACGAGCAGTACTTC CASRRRTSGGFSYEQYF
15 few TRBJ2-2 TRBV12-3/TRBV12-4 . TGTGCCAGCAGTTCCGGGACCTCGTTCACCGGGGAGCTGTTTTTT CASSSGTSFTGELFF
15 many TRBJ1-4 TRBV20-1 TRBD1 TGCAGTGCTTTCCCAGGGGGCCGCCTTAATGAAAAACTGTTTTTT CSAFPGGRLNEKLFF
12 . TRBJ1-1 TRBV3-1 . TGTGCCAGCAGCCAAGAAAGAGGTGGAGCTTTCTTT CASSQERGGAFF
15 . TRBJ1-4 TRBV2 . TGTGCCAGCAGCCCATCGGGGTCCAATAATGAAAAACTGTTTTTT CASSPSGSNNEKLFF
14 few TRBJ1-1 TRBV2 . TGCGCCAGCAGTGGCAGGTCCTTGAACACTGAAGCTTTCTTT CASSGRSLNTEAFF
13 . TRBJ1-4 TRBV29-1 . TGCAGCGTCGTACAGACAACTAATGAAAAACTGTTTTTT CSVVQTTNEKLFF
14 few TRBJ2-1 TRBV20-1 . TGCAGTGCTAGAGACCTAGGAGGGGTTAATGAGCAGTTCTTC CSARDLGGVNEQFF
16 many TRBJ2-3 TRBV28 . TGTGCCAGCCCCGCGGCGGGGGGACAGGGCCCAGATACGCAGTATTTT CASPAAGGQGPDTQYF
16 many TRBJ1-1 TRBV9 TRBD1 TGTGCCAGCAGCGTCGGTAGGACAGGTGGTATCACTGAAGCTTTCTTT CASSVGRTGGITEAFF
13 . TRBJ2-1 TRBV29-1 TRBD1 TGCAGCGCTGACACAGGGGCCTACAATGAGCAGTTCTTC CSADTGAYNEQFF
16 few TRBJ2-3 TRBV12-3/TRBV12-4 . TGTGCCAGCAGTTTAGGCGGTTCCGGCGTTGGAGATACGCAGTATTTT CASSLGGSGVGDTQYF
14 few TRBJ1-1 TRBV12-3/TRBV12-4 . TGTGCCAGCAGTTTATCCAGGACAGACACTGAAGCTTTCTTT CASSLSRTDTEAFF
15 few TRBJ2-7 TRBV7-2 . TGTGCCAGCAGCTTAGGGGTCGATCGGACCTACGAGCAGTACTTC CASSLGVDRTYEQYF
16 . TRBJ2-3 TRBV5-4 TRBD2 TGTGCCAGCAGCTCCGGGGGACTAGCGGGGGCGCCTACGCAGTATTTT CASSSGGLAGAPTQYF
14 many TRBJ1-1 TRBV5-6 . TGTGCCAGCAGCCTTTTGGGTGGAGGCACTGAAGCTTTCTTT CASSLLGGGTEAFF
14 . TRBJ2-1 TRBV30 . TGTGCCTGTTCCAGATCCCTGGGCTACAATGAGCAGTTCTTC CACSRSLGYNEQFF
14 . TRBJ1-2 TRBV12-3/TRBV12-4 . TGTGCCAGCAGTCCAGGACCCGGGAACTATGGCTACACCTTC CASSPGPGNYGYTF
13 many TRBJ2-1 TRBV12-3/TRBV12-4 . TGTGCCAGCAGTCCGAGGGATTTGGGGGAGCAGTTCTTC CASSPRDLGEQFF
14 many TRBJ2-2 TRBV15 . TGTGCCACCAGCAGAGTAGGGAACACCGGGGAGCTGTTTTTT CATSRVGNTGELFF
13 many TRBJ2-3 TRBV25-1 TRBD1 TGTGCCAGCACGACAGGGGGGACAGATACGCAGTATTTT CASTTGGTDTQYF
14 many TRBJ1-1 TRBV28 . TGTGCCAGCAGCCCTGGGTGGGGGAACACTGAAGCTTTCTTT CASSPGWGNTEAFF
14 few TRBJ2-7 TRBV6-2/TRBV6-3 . TGTGCCAGCCTCCCTTTGGGGCAGACTTACGAGCAGTACTTC CASLPLGQTYEQYF
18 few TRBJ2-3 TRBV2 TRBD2 TGTGCCAGCACCGAAGTGGTAGCGGGGCGGTCTAGCACAGATACGCAGTATTTT CASTEVVAGRSSTDTQYF
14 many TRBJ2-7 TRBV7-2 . TGTGCCAGCAGCTTAGAGGCTACCGTCTACGAGCAGTACTTC CASSLEATVYEQYF
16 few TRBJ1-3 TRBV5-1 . TGCGCCAGCAGTTTTAGGGAGGCCAGCTCTGGAAACACCATATATTTT CASSFREASSGNTIYF
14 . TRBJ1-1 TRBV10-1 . TGCGCCAGCAGTTTCGCGTTTGAAGGAACTGAAGCTTTCTTT CASSFAFEGTEAFF
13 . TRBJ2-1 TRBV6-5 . TGTGCCAGCAGGATCACAGGGAAGGATGAGCAGTTCTTC CASRITGKDEQFF